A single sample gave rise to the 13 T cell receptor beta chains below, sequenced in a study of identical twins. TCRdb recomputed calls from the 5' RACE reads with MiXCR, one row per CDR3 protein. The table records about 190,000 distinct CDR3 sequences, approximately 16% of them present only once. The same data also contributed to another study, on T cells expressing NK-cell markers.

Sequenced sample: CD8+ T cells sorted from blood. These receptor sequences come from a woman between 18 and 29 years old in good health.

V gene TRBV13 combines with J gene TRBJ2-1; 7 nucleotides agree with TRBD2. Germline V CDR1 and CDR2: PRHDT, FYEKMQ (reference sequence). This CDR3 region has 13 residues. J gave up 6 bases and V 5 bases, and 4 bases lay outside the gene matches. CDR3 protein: CASSTERGNEQFF. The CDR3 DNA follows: TGTGCCAGCAGCACTGAGCGGGGCAATGAGCAGTTCTTC.

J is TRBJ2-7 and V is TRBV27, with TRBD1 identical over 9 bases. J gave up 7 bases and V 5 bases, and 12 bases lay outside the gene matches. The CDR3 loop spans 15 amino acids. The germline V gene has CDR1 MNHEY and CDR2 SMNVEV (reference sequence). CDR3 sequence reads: CASSVTGTGLGEQYF. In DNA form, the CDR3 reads TGTGCCAGCAGTGTAACCGGGACAGGGTTAGGGGAGCAGTACTTC.

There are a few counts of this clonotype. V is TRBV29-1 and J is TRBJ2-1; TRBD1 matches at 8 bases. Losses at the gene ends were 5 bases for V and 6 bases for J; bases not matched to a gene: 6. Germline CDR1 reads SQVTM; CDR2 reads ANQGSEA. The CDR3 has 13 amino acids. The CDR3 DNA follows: TGCAGCGTTCAGACAGGGGAAGGCAATGAGCAGTTCTTC. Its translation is CSVQTGEGNEQFF.

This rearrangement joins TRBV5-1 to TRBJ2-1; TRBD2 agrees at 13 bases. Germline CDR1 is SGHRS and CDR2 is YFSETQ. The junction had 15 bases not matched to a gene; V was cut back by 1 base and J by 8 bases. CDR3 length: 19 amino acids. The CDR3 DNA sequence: TGCGCCAGCAGCTTGTCAAGGTTCCGGACTAGCGGGAGCTTGGATGAGCAGTTCTTC. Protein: CASSLSRFRTSGSLDEQFF.

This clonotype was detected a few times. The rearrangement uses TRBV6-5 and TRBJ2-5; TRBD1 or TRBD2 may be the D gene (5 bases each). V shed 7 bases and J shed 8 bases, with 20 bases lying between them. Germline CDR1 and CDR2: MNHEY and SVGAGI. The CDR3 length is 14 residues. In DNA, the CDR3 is TGTGCCAGCACTTCCGGCAGGGACCAAGGAACCCAGTACTTC. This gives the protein CASTSGRDQGTQYF.

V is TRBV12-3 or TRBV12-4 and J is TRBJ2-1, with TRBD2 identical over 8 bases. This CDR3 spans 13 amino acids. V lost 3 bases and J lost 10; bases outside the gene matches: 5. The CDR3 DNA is TGTGCCAGCAGTTTTGCGGGGGGCGCCGAGCAGTTCTTC. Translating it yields CASSFAGGAEQFF.

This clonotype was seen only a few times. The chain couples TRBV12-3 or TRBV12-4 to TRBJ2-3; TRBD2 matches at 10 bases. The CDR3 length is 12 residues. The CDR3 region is CGSGRETDTQYF. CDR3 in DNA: TGTGGAAGCGGGAGGGAGACAGATACGCAGTATTTT.

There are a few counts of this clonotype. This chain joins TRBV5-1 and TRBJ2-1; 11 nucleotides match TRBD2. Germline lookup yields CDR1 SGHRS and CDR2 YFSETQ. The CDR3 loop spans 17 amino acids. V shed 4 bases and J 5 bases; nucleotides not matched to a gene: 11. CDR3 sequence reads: CASSPGLADLGDNEQFF. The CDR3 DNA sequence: TGCGCCAGCAGCCCGGGACTAGCGGACTTGGGGGACAATGAGCAGTTCTTC.

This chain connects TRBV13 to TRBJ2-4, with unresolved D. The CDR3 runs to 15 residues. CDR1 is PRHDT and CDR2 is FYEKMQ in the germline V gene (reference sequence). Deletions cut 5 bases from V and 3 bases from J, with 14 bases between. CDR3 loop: CASSPPRSDKNIQYF. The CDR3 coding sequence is TGTGCCAGCAGCCCACCCCGGTCGGACAAAAACATTCAGTACTTC. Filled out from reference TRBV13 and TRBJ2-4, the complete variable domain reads AAGVIQSPRHLIKEKRETATLKCYPIPRHDTVYWYQQGPGQDPQFLISFYEKMQSDKGSIPDRFSAQQFSDYHSELNMSSLELGDSALYFCASSPPRSDKNIQYFGAGTRLSVL.

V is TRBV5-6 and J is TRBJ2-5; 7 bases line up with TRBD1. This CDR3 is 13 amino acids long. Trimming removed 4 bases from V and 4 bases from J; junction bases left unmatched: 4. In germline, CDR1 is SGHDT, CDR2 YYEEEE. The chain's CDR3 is CASSRGGGETQYF. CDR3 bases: TGTGCCAGCAGCCGAGGGGGCGGAGAGACCCAGTACTTC.

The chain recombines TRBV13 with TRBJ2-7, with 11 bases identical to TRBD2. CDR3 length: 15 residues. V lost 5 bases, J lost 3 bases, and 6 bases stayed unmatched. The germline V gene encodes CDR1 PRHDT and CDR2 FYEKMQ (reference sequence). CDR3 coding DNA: TGTGCCAGCAGCCCATCGCTAGCGGGGGGCTACGAGCAGTACTTC. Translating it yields CASSPSLAGGYEQYF.

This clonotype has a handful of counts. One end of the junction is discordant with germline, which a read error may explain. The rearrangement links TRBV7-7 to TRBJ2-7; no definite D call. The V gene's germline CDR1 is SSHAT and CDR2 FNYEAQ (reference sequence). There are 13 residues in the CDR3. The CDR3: CASSRSVVDEQYF. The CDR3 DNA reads TGTGCTAGCAGCCGCTCGGTGGTTGACGAGCAGTACTTC.

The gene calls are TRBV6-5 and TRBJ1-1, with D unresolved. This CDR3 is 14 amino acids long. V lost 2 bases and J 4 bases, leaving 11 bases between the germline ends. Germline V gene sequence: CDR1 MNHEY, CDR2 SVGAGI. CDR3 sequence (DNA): TGTGCCAGCAGTTACCCTCCACCGGGCACTGAAGCTTTCTTT. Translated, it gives CASSYPPPGTEAFF.